This T cell receptor (beta chain) was sequenced in a study of patients and donors after allogeneic stem cell transplantation. Via MiXCR, TCRdb re-called the RT-PCR reads, giving one row per CDR3 protein. The sample records roughly 940,000 distinct CDR3 sequences, more than 15% being singletons. This clonotype has a handful of counts. The CDR3 has 15 residues. The V end lost 0 bases, the J end lost 7 bases, and 12 bases lay between the germline ends. Germline-derived CDR1 and CDR2 are MNHEY and SMNVEV (reference sequence). This receptor was taken from a human donor who was either an allogeneic HSCT recipient or a stem cell or donor lymphocyte infusion donor (not recorded which). It is not recorded whose cells these are; they may come from a transplant donor. The rearrangement uses TRBV27 and TRBJ1-4, with D possibly TRBD1 on 5 matching bases. Material for sequencing was blood, either unsorted or a sorted T cell fraction (not recorded which). DNA for the CDR3: TGTGCCAGCAGTTTATCAGGGGAGCGAGTTGAAAAACTGTTTTTT. Protein product: CASSLSGERVEKLFF.